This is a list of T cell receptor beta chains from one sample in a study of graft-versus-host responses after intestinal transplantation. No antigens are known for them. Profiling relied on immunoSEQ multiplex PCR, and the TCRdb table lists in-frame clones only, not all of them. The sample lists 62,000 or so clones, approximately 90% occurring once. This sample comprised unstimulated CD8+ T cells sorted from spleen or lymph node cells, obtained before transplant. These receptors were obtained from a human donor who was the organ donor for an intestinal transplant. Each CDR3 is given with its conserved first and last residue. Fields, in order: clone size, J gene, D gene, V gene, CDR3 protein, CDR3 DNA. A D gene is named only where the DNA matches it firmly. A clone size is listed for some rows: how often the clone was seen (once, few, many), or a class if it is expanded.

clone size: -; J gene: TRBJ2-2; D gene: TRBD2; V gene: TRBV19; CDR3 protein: CASSAETSGRFLAGELFF; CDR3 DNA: TGTGCCAGTAGTGCCGAGACTAGCGGGAGGTTCTTGGCCGGGGAGCTGTTTTTT
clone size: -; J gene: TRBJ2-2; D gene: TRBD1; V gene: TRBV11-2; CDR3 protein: CASSLQTGGIGELFF; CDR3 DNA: TGTGCCAGCAGCCTACAGACAGGGGGCATCGGGGAGCTGTTTTTT
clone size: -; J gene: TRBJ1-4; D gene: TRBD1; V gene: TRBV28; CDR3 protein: CASSLGQYDKKLFF; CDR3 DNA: TGTGCCAGCAGTCTGGGACAGTACGATAAAAAACTGTTTTTT
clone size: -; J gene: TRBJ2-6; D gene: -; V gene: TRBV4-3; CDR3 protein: CASSQVLLKLAPLSGANVLTF; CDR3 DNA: TGCGCCAGCAGCCAAGTGCTTCTGAAACTAGCTCCACTTTCTGGGGCCAACGTCCTGACTTTC
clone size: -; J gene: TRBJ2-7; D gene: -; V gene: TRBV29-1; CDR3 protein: CSVLAITYEQYF; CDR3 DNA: TGCAGCGTGCTAGCGATCACCTACGAGCAGTACTTC
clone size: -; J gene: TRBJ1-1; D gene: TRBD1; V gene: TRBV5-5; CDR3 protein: CASSSGQGRTEAFF; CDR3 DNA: TGTGCCAGCAGCTCGGGACAGGGGAGAACTGAAGCTTTCTTT
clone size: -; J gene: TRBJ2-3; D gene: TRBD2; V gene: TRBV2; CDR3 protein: CASSEVHRGWTRLFDTQYF; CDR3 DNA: TGTGCCAGCAGTGAAGTCCACCGGGGGTGGACTAGGCTATTCGATACGCAGTATTTT
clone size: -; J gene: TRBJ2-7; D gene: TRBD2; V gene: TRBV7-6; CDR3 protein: CASSLGERGYEQYF; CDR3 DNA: TGTGCCAGCAGCTTAGGGGAGCGGGGCTACGAGCAGTACTTC
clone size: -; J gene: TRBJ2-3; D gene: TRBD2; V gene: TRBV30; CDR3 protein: CAWRTSGSTDTQYF; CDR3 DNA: TGTGCCTGGAGGACTAGCGGGAGCACAGATACGCAGTATTTT
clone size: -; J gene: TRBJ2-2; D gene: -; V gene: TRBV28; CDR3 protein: CASSLPDIPNTGELFF; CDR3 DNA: TGTGCCAGCAGTTTACCCGACATCCCGAACACCGGGGAGCTGTTTTTT
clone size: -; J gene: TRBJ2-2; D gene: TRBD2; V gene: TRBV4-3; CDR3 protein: CASSQFRLAGELGGELFF; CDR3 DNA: TGCGCCAGCAGCCAATTCCGACTAGCGGGAGAGCTTGGCGGGGAGCTGTTTTTT
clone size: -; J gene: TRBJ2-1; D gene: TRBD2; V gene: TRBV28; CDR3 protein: CASKGLAGVNSEQFF; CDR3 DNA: TGTGCCAGTAAGGGACTAGCGGGAGTAAATAGTGAGCAGTTCTTC
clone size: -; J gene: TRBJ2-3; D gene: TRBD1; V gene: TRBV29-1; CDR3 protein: CSVTPGTGTDTQYF; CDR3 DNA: TGCAGCGTAACCCCCGGGACAGGCACAGATACGCAGTATTTT
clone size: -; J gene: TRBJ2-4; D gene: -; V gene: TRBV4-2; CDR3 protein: CASSQDPELDIQYF; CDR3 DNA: TGTGCCAGCAGCCAAGATCCCGAACTTGACATTCAGTACTTC
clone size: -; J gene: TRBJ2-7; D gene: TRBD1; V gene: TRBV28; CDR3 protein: CASSTGTEYEQYF; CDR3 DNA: TGTGCCAGCAGCACCGGGACAGAATACGAGCAGTACTTC
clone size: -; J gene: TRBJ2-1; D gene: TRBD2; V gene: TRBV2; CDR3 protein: CASSDGRENGNEQFF; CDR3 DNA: TGTGCCAGCAGTGATGGGCGGGAGAACGGCAATGAGCAGTTCTTC
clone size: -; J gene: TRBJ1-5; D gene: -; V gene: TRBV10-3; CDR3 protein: CATRVGGSQPQHF; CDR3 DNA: TGTGCCACTCGGGTGGGGGGGAGTCAGCCCCAGCATTTT
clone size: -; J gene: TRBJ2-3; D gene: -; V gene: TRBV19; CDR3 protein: CASSRFKQGTQEDTQYF; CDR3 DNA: TGTGCCAGTAGCCGATTCAAACAGGGCACTCAGGAAGATACGCAGTATTTT
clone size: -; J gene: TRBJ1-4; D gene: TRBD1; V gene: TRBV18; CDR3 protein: CASSPVGDRLNEKLFF; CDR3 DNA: TGTGCCAGCTCACCAGTGGGGGACAGGCTTAATGAAAAACTGTTTTTT
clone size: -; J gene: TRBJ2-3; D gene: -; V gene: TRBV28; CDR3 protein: CASSFSGTDTQYF; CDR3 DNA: TGTGCCAGCAGTTTTTCCGGCACAGATACGCAGTATTTT
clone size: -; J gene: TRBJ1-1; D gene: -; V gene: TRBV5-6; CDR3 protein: CASSLVGRNTEAFF; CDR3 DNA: TGTGCCAGCAGCTTGGTGGGCAGAAACACTGAAGCTTTCTTT
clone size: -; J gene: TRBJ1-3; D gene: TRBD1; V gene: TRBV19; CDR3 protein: CASSFKRGPGNTIYF; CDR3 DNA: TGTGCCAGTAGTTTTAAAAGGGGGCCTGGAAACACCATATATTTT
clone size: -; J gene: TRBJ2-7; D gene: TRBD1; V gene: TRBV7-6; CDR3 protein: CASSLGTAVYEQYF; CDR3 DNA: TGTGCCAGCAGCCTCGGGACAGCAGTCTACGAGCAGTACTTC
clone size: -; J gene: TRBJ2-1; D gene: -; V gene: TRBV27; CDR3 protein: CASKPPWGPVEQFF; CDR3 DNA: TGTGCCAGCAAACCTCCCTGGGGCCCGGTCGAGCAGTTCTTC
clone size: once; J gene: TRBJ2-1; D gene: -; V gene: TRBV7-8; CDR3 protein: CASSLHFRDSYNEQFF; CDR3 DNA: TGTGCCAGCAGCCTCCATTTTCGGGACTCCTACAATGAGCAGTTCTTC
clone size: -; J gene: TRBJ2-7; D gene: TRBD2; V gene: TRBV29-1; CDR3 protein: CSVVSGSLSGDEQYF; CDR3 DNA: TGCAGCGTTGTGAGCGGGAGTCTTTCTGGGGACGAGCAGTACTTC
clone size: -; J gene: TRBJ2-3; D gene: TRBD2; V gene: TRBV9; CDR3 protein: CASSPPASGSTDTQYF; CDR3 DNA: TGTGCCAGCAGCCCCCCCGCTAGCGGGAGCACAGATACGCAGTATTTT
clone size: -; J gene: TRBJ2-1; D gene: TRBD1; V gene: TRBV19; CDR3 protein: CASSGDRNNEQFF; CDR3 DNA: TGTGCCAGTAGTGGGGACAGGAACAATGAGCAGTTCTTC
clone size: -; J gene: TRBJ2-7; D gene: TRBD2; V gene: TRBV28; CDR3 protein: CASTKGWTSGIYEQYF; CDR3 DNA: TGTGCCAGCACCAAAGGCTGGACTAGCGGGATCTACGAGCAGTACTTC
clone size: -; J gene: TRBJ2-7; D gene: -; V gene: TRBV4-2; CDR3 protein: CASSQDLGTPSYEQYF; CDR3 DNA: TGTGCCAGCAGCCAAGATCTTGGGACTCCCTCCTACGAGCAGTACTTC
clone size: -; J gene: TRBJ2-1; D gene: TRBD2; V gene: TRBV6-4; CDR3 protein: CASSEIGTSGTDEQFF; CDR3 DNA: TGTGCCAGCAGTGAGATCGGGACTAGCGGGACCGATGAGCAGTTCTTC
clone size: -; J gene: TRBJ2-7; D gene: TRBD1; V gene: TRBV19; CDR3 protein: CASSSWTGSYEQYF; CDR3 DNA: TGTGCCAGTAGTTCTTGGACAGGTAGCTACGAGCAGTACTTC
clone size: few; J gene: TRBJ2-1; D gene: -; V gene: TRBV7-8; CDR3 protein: CASSPIVVSSYNEQFF; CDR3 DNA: TGTGCCAGCAGCCCGATAGTGGTTAGCTCCTACAATGAGCAGTTCTTC
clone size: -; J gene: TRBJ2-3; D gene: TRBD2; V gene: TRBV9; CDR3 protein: CASSIAGGSSTDTQYF; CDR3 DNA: TGTGCCAGCAGCATAGCGGGAGGGTCTAGCACAGATACGCAGTATTTT
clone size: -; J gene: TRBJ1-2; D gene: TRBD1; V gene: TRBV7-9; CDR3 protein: CASSLSPGQADYGYTF; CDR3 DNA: TGTGCCAGCAGCCTTTCTCCTGGACAGGCCGACTATGGCTACACCTTC
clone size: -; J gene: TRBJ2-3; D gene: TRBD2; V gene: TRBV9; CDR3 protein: CASSVEASGRTVSTDTQYF; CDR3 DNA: TGTGCCAGCAGCGTCGAGGCTAGCGGGAGAACCGTGAGCACAGATACGCAGTATTTT
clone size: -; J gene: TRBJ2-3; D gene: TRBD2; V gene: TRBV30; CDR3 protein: CAWRAMAGGPTDTQYF; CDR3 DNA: TGTGCCTGGAGGGCAATGGCGGGAGGGCCGACAGATACGCAGTATTTT